The 29 T cell receptor beta chains below were found in one sample sequenced in a study of control samples from healthy donors and cancer patients. The table came from immunoSEQ multiplex PCR; TCRdb's copy has only in-frame clones and leaves some out. Of under 50,000 clones in the sample, around 87% were seen once. Sequenced sample: PBMCs. All receptors derive from a woman in her sixties or seventies with lung cancer.

The chain links TRBV7-9 to TRBJ2-7; tentatively, D is TRBD2 (5 bases). V lost 3 bases to trimming and J lost 5 bases, with 8 bases between them. CDR1 is SEHNR, CDR2 FQNEAQ, per germline (reference sequence). The CDR3 covers 12 residues. The CDR3: CASSFLEDEQYF. CDR3 bases: TGTGCCAGCAGCTTTTTGGAGGACGAGCAGTACTTC.

This chain connects TRBV12-5 to TRBJ2-2; D may be TRBD2 (6 bases). Deletions cut 0 bases from V and 6 bases from J, with 14 bases between. The CDR3 runs 16 residues. Germline CDR1 and CDR2: LGHNT and FRNRAP. CDR3 sequence: CASGLVLGSGPGELFF. CDR3 nucleotides: TGTGCTAGTGGTTTGGTACTCGGGAGCGGACCCGGGGAGCTGTTTTTT.

This sequence joins TRBV3-1 (or the pseudogene TRBV3-2) and TRBJ1-4; D is unclear. The V and J ends lost 2 bases and 6 bases respectively, with 22 bases between them. This CDR3 has 18 amino acids. Germline CDR1 reads LGHDT; CDR2 reads YNNKEL (reference sequence). CDR3 amino acids: CASSQPPGRDTSYEKLFF. CDR3 coding DNA: TGTGCCAGCAGCCAACCACCTGGAAGGGATACCTCCTATGAAAAACTGTTTTTT.

This rearrangement joins TRBV6-1 to TRBJ1-2; maybe TRBD1 (5 bases). Germline V gene lookup returns CDR1 MNHNS and CDR2 SASEGT. The CDR3 totals 13 residues. V was cut by 2 bases and J by 5 bases, with 9 bases left in between. The CDR3 here is CASSEWAGYGYTF. CDR3 coding DNA: TGTGCCAGCAGTGAATGGGCAGGGTATGGCTACACCTTC.

This chain links TRBV7-2 with TRBJ1-1; TRBD1 might be the D (5 bases). The CDR3 sequence is 14 residues long. Germline V gene lookup returns CDR1 SGHTA and CDR2 FQGNSA. V gave up 7 bases and J gave up 1 base, with 13 bases separating them. This CDR3 is CASTRGRGNTEAFF. CDR3 coding DNA: TGTGCCAGCACACGGGGGAGGGGGAACACTGAAGCTTTCTTT.

The chain joins TRBV24-1 to TRBJ2-3; D is ambiguous. The CDR3 has 14 residues. Trimming removed 5 bases from V and 0 bases from J, with 8 bases in between. Germline CDR1 KGHDR, CDR2 SFDVKD. CDR3 sequence reads: CATSAASSTDTQYF. The DNA of the CDR3 is TGTGCCACCAGTGCGGCTTCTAGCACAGATACGCAGTATTTT.

The V gene is TRBV7-9, the J gene TRBJ1-2; D is unclear. The germline V gene has CDR1 SEHNR and CDR2 FQNEAQ (reference sequence). This CDR3 has 13 residues. V lost 3 bases, J lost 3 bases, and 8 bases lay in between. The CDR3 sequence is CASSFGRDYGYTF. The CDR3 DNA sequence: TGTGCCAGCAGCTTTGGTAGGGACTATGGCTACACCTTC.

This clone has a single count. The chain joins TRBV19 to TRBJ2-7, with TRBD1 identical over 7 bases. This CDR3 comprises 14 residues. V shed 2 bases and J 6 bases; nucleotides not matched to a gene: 7. Germline V gives CDR1 LNHDA, CDR2 SQIVND (reference sequence). The CDR3 DNA reads as TGTGCCAGTAGTATACAGGGGGAAGCTGGCGAGCAGTACTTC. It codes for CASSIQGEAGEQYF.

The chain uses TRBV6-5 and TRBJ2-5, with 7 bases matching TRBD1. V trimming: 6 bases; J trimming: 4 bases; junction bases outside the gene matches: 11. The CDR3 spans 15 residues. The germline CDR1 and CDR2 sequences are MNHEY and SVGAGI. CDR3 amino acids: CASRPTGQARETQYF. The CDR3 region has the DNA TGTGCCAGCAGACCAACTGGACAGGCCCGAGAGACCCAGTACTTC.

The J gene is TRBJ1-1, the V gene TRBV7-6; 8 bases match TRBD1. CDR1 SGHVS and CDR2 FNYEAQ come from the germline V gene. This CDR3 has 13 amino acids. J was trimmed by 5 bases and V by 6 bases; bases with no gene match: 5. CDR3 residues: CASRPTGVTEAFF. CDR3 DNA: TGTGCCAGCAGACCGACAGGGGTGACTGAAGCTTTCTTT.

The chain is built from TRBV6-2 or TRBV6-3 and TRBJ2-7; no reliable D call. CDR1 is MNHEY and CDR2 is SVGEGT in the germline V gene. V was shortened by 6 bases and J by 2 bases, with 8 bases between the two germline ends. The CDR3 sequence is 12 residues long. The CDR3 DNA is TGTGCCAGCAGCCGTGTTACCTACGAGCAGTACTTC. This translates into CASSRVTYEQYF.

The rearrangement joins TRBV14 to TRBJ2-5; D might be TRBD2 (6 bases). V was shortened by 4 bases and J by 5 bases, with 14 bases between the two germline ends. Germline assignment: CDR1 SGHDN and CDR2 FVKESK. The CDR3 is made up of 14 amino acids. The DNA of the CDR3 is TGTGCCAGCAGCCCGCTGGGGGGTACTGAGACCCAGTACTTC. As protein: CASSPLGGTETQYF.

The rearrangement joins TRBV6-1 to TRBJ1-2, with unresolved D. The germline V gene has CDR1 MNHNS and CDR2 SASEGT. The CDR3 contains 14 residues. V was shortened by 3 bases and J by 1 base, with 9 bases between the two germline ends. The CDR3 protein is CASSDGPINYGYTF. In DNA form, the CDR3 reads TGTGCCAGCAGTGACGGGCCCATTAACTATGGCTACACCTTC.

This sequence joins TRBV19 and TRBJ2-3, with TRBD2 matching 10 bases. V lost 7 bases to trimming and J lost 0 bases; unmatched junction nucleotides: 4. The CDR3 totals 15 residues. Germline V gene sequence: CDR1 LNHDA, CDR2 SQIVND (reference sequence). The CDR3 nucleotides are TGTGCCAGTACTACTAGCGGGGAAAGCACAGATACGCAGTATTTT. Translating gives CASTTSGESTDTQYF.

This chain uses TRBV15 with TRBJ1-1; D possibly corresponds to TRBD1 (6 bases). Trimming took 5 bases from V and 6 from J, leaving 19 bases between them. This CDR3 contains 15 residues. Germline CDR1 and CDR2: LNHNV and YYDKDF (reference sequence). CDR3 protein: CATSSQTGLVAEAFF. The CDR3 DNA reads TGTGCCACCAGCTCCCAGACAGGTTTAGTCGCTGAAGCTTTCTTT.

V gene TRBV5-1 combines with J gene TRBJ1-2, with unresolved D. V was shortened by 0 bases and J by 4 bases, with 13 bases between the two germline ends. CDR3 length: 15 residues. The germline CDR1 and CDR2 sequences are SGHRS and YFSETQ. CDR3 amino acids: CASSLDGQEGYGYTF. The CDR3, as DNA: TGCGCCAGCAGCTTGGATGGGCAGGAAGGCTATGGCTACACCTTC.

This sequence joins TRBV7-3 and TRBJ2-7; 11 bases map to TRBD2. CDR1 is SGHTA, CDR2 FQGTGA, per germline. V shed 5 bases and J 4 bases; nucleotides not matched to a gene: 13. The CDR3 length is 17 residues. The CDR3 DNA sequence: TGTGCCAGCAGCCCCCACCCTCCCGGGACTAGCGGATACGAGCAGTACTTC. The encoded protein is CASSPHPPGTSGYEQYF. Using reference TRBV7-3 and TRBJ2-7 for the parts outside the CDR3, the full variable domain is GAGVSQTPSNKVTEKGKYVELRCDPISGHTALYWYRQSLGQGPEFLIYFQGTGAADDSGLPNDRFFAVRPEGSVSTLKIQRTERGDSAVYLCASSPHPPGTSGYEQYFGPGTRLTVT.

As for this clone: At one of its ends the junction is not consistent with the germline gene, which may arise from a read error. The gene calls are TRBV6-5 and TRBJ2-1, with a possible D match to TRBD2 (5 bases). CDR3 size: 15 residues. Germline V gene data show CDR1 as MNHEY and CDR2 as SVGAGI. The CDR3 region has the DNA TGTGCCAGCAATTACTCCCTAGAGGGTTACAATGAGCAGTTCTTC. This translates into CASNYSLEGYNEQFF.

The J gene is TRBJ2-7, the V gene TRBV19; the D gene is possibly TRBD2 (6 bases). The CDR3 spans 14 residues. CDR1 LNHDA and CDR2 SQIVND come from the germline V gene (reference sequence). Trimming pared 1 base from V and 5 bases from J, leaving 12 bases between. The CDR3 loop is CASSIVNRGNEQYF. CDR3 nucleotide sequence: TGTGCCAGTAGTATAGTAAACCGGGGGAACGAGCAGTACTTC.

This clone has just one count. The chain uses TRBV4-3 and TRBJ1-1; tentatively, D is TRBD1 (5 bases). Trimming took off 0 bases at V and 4 bases at J, with 15 bases between the two ends. This CDR3 contains 16 residues. Per germline, CDR1 LGHNA and CDR2 YSLEER. In DNA, the CDR3 is TGCGCCAGCAGCCAAGACAGGGCAGGTAAGTTCACTGAAGCTTTCTTT. Encoded protein: CASSQDRAGKFTEAFF.

The CDR3 is CARSTIRDSNSNQPQHF. The CDR3 region has the DNA TGTGCCAGAAGCACTATCCGGGACAGTAATAGCAATCAGCCCCAGCATTTT. V usage is TRBV5-3 and J usage is TRBJ1-5; TRBD1 agrees at 7 bases. TRBV5-3 is an open reading frame whose function is uncertain. The CDR3 is 17 amino acids. Unmatched junction bases numbered 10, after V lost 4 bases and J lost 0 bases.

The chain employs TRBV24-1 and TRBJ2-1; 10 bases are a match to TRBD2. The CDR3 covers 16 residues. Germline loops: CDR1 KGHDR, CDR2 SFDVKD. Losses at the gene ends were 4 bases for V and 5 bases for J; bases not matched to a gene: 7. The CDR3 protein is CATSDTSGRAHNEQFF. CDR3 bases: TGTGCCACCAGTGACACGAGCGGGAGGGCCCACAATGAGCAGTTCTTC.

This clone was observed once. The V gene is TRBV7-9, the J gene TRBJ2-1; D might be TRBD2 (6 bases). Deletions cut 4 bases from V and 5 bases from J, with 15 bases between. Germline V gene lookup returns CDR1 SEHNR and CDR2 FQNEAQ (reference sequence). The CDR3 totals 15 residues. Here the CDR3 reads CASSSRGGTDNEQFF. CDR3 coding DNA: TGTGCCAGCAGCTCTAGGGGAGGCACTGACAATGAGCAGTTCTTC.

This clone was seen a single time. Other DNA sequences from this sample encode an identical CDR3 as well. The chain employs TRBV29-1 and TRBJ2-1, with D perhaps being TRBD1 or TRBD2 (5 bases each). Trimming shortened V by 0 bases and J by 5 bases, and 17 bases separated the two germline ends. Germline V gene sequence: CDR1 SQVTM, CDR2 ANQGSEA. This CDR3 is 16 amino acids long. The CDR3 nucleotides are TGCAGCGTTGAAGATCTTGGGGGACCAGCTAACAATGAGCAGTTCTTC. It encodes CSVEDLGGPANNEQFF.

This chain connects TRBV30 to TRBJ1-6; 7 bases are a match to TRBD1. Germline trimming cut 7 bases from V and 7 bases from J; bases unmatched to any gene: 7. Germline CDR1 reads GTSNPN; CDR2 reads SVGIG (reference sequence). The length of the CDR3 is 13 residues. The CDR3 here is CAFPDRANSPLHF. The CDR3 DNA is TGTGCCTTCCCCGACAGGGCGAATTCACCCCTCCACTTT.

The V gene is TRBV13, the J gene TRBJ2-1; D is tentatively TRBD1 or TRBD2 (5 bases each). Germline V CDR1 and CDR2: PRHDT, FYEKMQ (reference sequence). V was clipped by 5 bases and J by 7 bases, with 24 bases between them. The CDR3 has 17 amino acids. Written as DNA, the CDR3 is TGTGCCAGCAGCACCTCGACCCTAGGGACCTTGGGTAATGAGCAGTTCTTC. It translates to CASSTSTLGTLGNEQFF.

The chain uses TRBV27 and TRBJ2-1; 15 nucleotides agree with TRBD2. This CDR3 has 15 residues. CDR1 MNHEY and CDR2 SMNVEV come from the germline V gene (reference sequence). Trimming at V came to 6 bases and at J to 9 bases, leaving 6 bases not matched to a gene. The DNA for the CDR3 is TGTGCCAGCAGAATGGGGACTAGCGGGAGGATTGAGCAGTTCTTC. Its protein product is CASRMGTSGRIEQFF.

The rearrangement uses TRBV5-6 and TRBJ2-1; TRBD1 matches at 9 bases. Germline CDR1 is SGHDT and CDR2 is YYEEEE. This CDR3 region has 17 residues. J gave up 3 bases and V 1 base, and 8 bases lay outside the gene matches. This chain's CDR3 is CASSLLDGTGYYNEQFF. CDR3 DNA: TGTGCCAGCAGCTTGCTGGACGGGACAGGGTACTACAATGAGCAGTTCTTC.

The chain has TRBV6-4 and TRBJ2-2; 9 bases map to TRBD1. Germline CDR1 MRHNA, CDR2 SNTAGT. The CDR3 is 15 amino acids. J lost 6 bases, V lost 4 bases, and 6 bases had no gene match. The CDR3 sequence: CASSGGYRGPGELFF. The DNA for the CDR3 is TGTGCCAGCAGTGGGGGATACAGGGGGCCCGGGGAGCTGTTTTTT.